Below are 30 T cell receptor beta chains sequenced from a single sample in a study of cytomegalovirus exposure and HLA in healthy donors. The repertoire was sequenced with immunoSEQ multiplex PCR; TCRdb's copy has only in-frame clones and lacks some. The sample carries 150,000 to 180,000 clones, around 84% recorded once. Source material: PBMCs. The receptors here all came from a human donor in good health.

The chain couples TRBV5-6 to TRBJ2-2; possible D gene TRBD1, 5 bases. Deletions cut 1 base from V and 0 bases from J, with 13 bases between. Per germline, CDR1 SGHDT and CDR2 YYEEEE. The CDR3 is 17 residues long. The CDR3 bases are TGTGCCAGCAGCTTGTACAGGCAAACATCGAACACCGGGGAGCTGTTTTTT. Residues: CASSLYRQTSNTGELFF.

The chain links TRBV9 to TRBJ2-1, with 14 bases aligning to TRBD2. This CDR3 contains 16 residues. V shed 1 base and J 7 bases; nucleotides not matched to a gene: 4. Per germline, CDR1 SGDLS and CDR2 YYNGEE. CDR3 nucleotide sequence: TGTGCCAGCAGCGTATTGGGGACTAGCGGGAGAAATGAGCAGTTCTTC. As protein: CASSVLGTSGRNEQFF.

This clone came up once. The rearrangement uses TRBV10-3 and TRBJ2-7, with 9 bases aligning to TRBD2. Germline V gene lookup returns CDR1 ENHRY and CDR2 SYGVKD. V was clipped by 6 bases and J by 0 bases; unmatched bases: 9. The CDR3 sequence is 16 residues long. DNA of the CDR3: TGTGCCATCAGCCAACTAGCGGGCGGAAGCTCCTACGAGCAGTACTTC. Translating gives CAISQLAGGSSYEQYF.

V gene TRBV27 combines with J gene TRBJ2-7, with 13 bases aligning to TRBD2. The junction had 3 bases not matched to a gene; V was cut back by 5 bases and J by 2 bases. This CDR3 contains 15 residues. Germline V gene data show CDR1 as MNHEY and CDR2 as SMNVEV (reference sequence). The CDR3 spells CASSPGLAGTYEQYF. In DNA, the CDR3 is TGTGCCAGCAGTCCGGGACTAGCGGGGACCTACGAGCAGTACTTC.

The V gene is TRBV15, the J gene TRBJ1-1; D possibly corresponds to TRBD1 (6 bases). The V end was cut by 1 base, the J end by 7 bases, with 19 bases between. The CDR3 runs to 16 residues. Germline V CDR1 and CDR2: LNHNV, YYDKDF (reference sequence). The CDR3 DNA reads as TGTGCCACCAGCAGAGGATCGGCGCAGGGGCTGAATGAAGCTTTCTTT. Protein sequence: CATSRGSAQGLNEAFF.

The J gene is TRBJ2-7, the V gene TRBV10-2, with 15 bases identical to TRBD2. Germline CDR1 and CDR2: WSHSY and SAAADI. This CDR3 is built from 14 residues. V gave up 6 bases and J gave up 4 bases; unmatched junction bases: 1. CDR3 nucleotide sequence: TGCGCCAGCAGAGGACTAGCGGGAGGGTACGAGCAGTACTTC. Amino acids: CASRGLAGGYEQYF.

V is TRBV27 and J is TRBJ2-7, with D unclear. CDR1 is MNHEY and CDR2 is SMNVEV in the germline V gene (reference sequence). This CDR3 region has 13 residues. V lost 8 bases, J lost 2 bases, and 13 bases lay in between. CDR3 loop: CASSPVETYEQYF. CDR3 sequence (DNA): TGTGCCAGCTCCCCGGTAGAGACCTACGAGCAGTACTTC.

To note about this clone: Other DNA sequences in this sample translate to the same CDR3. The chain carries TRBV11-2 and TRBJ2-1; a possible D gene is TRBD1 (5 bases). The germline V and J ends were trimmed by 0 bases and 5 bases, with 5 bases remaining between them. The CDR3 has 13 amino acids. In germline, CDR1 is SGHAT, CDR2 FQNNGV. CDR3: CASSLDRDNEQFF. DNA of the CDR3: TGTGCCAGCAGCTTAGACAGGGACAATGAGCAGTTCTTC.

The rearrangement links TRBV6-6 to TRBJ1-1; possibly TRBD1 for D (6 bases). V dropped 2 bases and J dropped 2 bases, with 15 bases sitting between them. CDR3 length: 16 amino acids. Germline loops: CDR1 MNHNY, CDR2 SVGAGI (reference sequence). CDR3 bases: TGTGCCAGCAGTTACGGAACAGGGCGACCTAACACTGAAGCTTTCTTT. This encodes CASSYGTGRPNTEAFF.

The CDR3 DNA sequence: TGTGCCAGCAGTTACCTGGGCCTTAACTATGGCTACACCTTC. This codes for CASSYLGLNYGYTF. The chain employs TRBV6-5 and TRBJ1-2; no reliable D call. Germline CDR1 is MNHEY and CDR2 is SVGAGI. The CDR3 is made up of 14 amino acids. The V end was cut by 2 bases, the J end by 1 base, with 8 bases between.

The rearrangement uses TRBV9 and TRBJ1-6; 8 bases match TRBD1. CDR1 and CDR2 from the germline V gene are SGDLS and YYNGEE. This CDR3 is built from 16 residues. The J segment lost 5 bases and the V segment lost 3 bases, leaving 7 bases of the junction unmatched. The CDR3 loop reads CASSATGTGHNSPLHF. The CDR3 region has the DNA TGTGCCAGCAGCGCTACCGGGACAGGCCATAATTCACCCCTCCACTTT. The full variable domain, its missing parts supplied by reference TRBV9 and TRBJ1-6, is DSGVTQTPKHLITATGQRVTLRCSPRSGDLSVYWYQQSLDQGLQFLIQYYNGEERAKGNILERFSAQQFPDLHSELNLSSLELGDSALYFCASSATGTGHNSPLHFGNGTRLTVT.

This clone was counted once. The V and J genes are TRBV9 and TRBJ2-1; D may be TRBD2 (5 bases). The CDR3 sequence is 13 residues long. CDR1 SGDLS and CDR2 YYNGEE come from the germline V gene. Trimming took 0 bases from V and 7 from J, leaving 8 bases between them. The CDR3 sequence is CASSVASGNEQFF. CDR3 nucleotides: TGTGCCAGCAGCGTAGCGTCGGGGAATGAGCAGTTCTTC.

The V gene is TRBV19, the J gene TRBJ1-5, with TRBD1 as a possible D gene (5 bases). This CDR3 contains 13 residues. From germline, CDR1 is LNHDA and CDR2 SQIVND (reference sequence). V lost 7 bases and J lost 5, with 12 bases in between. The CDR3 nucleotides read TGTGCCAGTACCAATAGGGGTCATCAGCCCCAGCATTTT. Amino acids: CASTNRGHQPQHF.

This chain uses TRBV5-4 with TRBJ2-2, with D maybe TRBD2 (6 bases). V was shortened by 4 bases and J by 3 bases, with 13 bases between the two germline ends. The CDR3 covers 15 residues. CDR1 and CDR2 (germline): SGHNT, YYREEE (reference sequence). The CDR3 coding sequence is TGTGCCAGCAGCGCCGGGACTTTATACACCGGGGAGCTGTTTTTT. It codes for CASSAGTLYTGELFF.

V and J are TRBV9 and TRBJ1-2; TRBD1 agrees at 7 bases. V dropped 1 base and J dropped 6; count of bases not matched to a gene: 3. Germline V gene data show CDR1 as SGDLS and CDR2 as YYNGEE. The CDR3 sequence is 13 residues long. The CDR3 nucleotides are TGTGCCAGCAGCGTAAGAGACAGGGATGGCTACACCTTC. Amino acids: CASSVRDRDGYTF.

This clone was seen a single time. CDR3 in amino acids: CASTKSGVRGEKLFF. The CDR3 DNA is TGTGCCAGCACCAAATCGGGGGTGAGAGGAGAAAAACTGTTTTTT. The rearrangement links TRBV2 to TRBJ1-4; a possible D gene is TRBD1 (5 bases). The CDR3 has 15 residues. V lost 7 bases and J lost 8, with 20 bases in between. Germline V gene sequence: CDR1 SNHLY, CDR2 FYNNEI. Complete variable domain (other parts from reference TRBV2 and TRBJ1-4): EPEVTQTPSHQVTQMGQEVILRCVPISNHLYFYWYRQILGQKVEFLVSFYNNEISEKSEIFDDQFSVERPDGSNFTLKIRSTKLEDSAMYFCASTKSGVRGEKLFFGSGTQLSVL.

The chain employs TRBV27 and TRBJ1-5, with D unclear. The V end lost 3 bases, the J end lost 2 bases, and 5 bases lay between the germline ends. Germline CDR1 is MNHEY and CDR2 is SMNVEV (reference sequence). The CDR3 is made up of 13 amino acids. The CDR3 sequence: CASSFQGNQPQHF. CDR3 bases: TGTGCCAGCAGTTTTCAGGGCAATCAGCCCCAGCATTTT.

The chain uses TRBV29-1 and TRBJ1-1, with a possible D match to TRBD1 (6 bases). Germline values: CDR1 SQVTM, CDR2 ANQGSEA. The V and J ends lost 4 bases and 10 bases respectively, with 10 bases between them. This CDR3 has 10 residues. CDR3 in amino acids: CSVAGVAAFF. The CDR3 coding sequence is TGCAGCGTTGCAGGGGTCGCAGCTTTCTTT.

The chain links TRBV18 to TRBJ2-1; TRBD2 is a possible D gene (6 bases). The CDR3 consists of 18 residues. Germline values: CDR1 KGHSH, CDR2 LQKENI. The V and J ends lost 0 bases and 0 bases respectively, with 15 bases between them. This CDR3 is CASSPPGFLASSYNEQFF. The CDR3 DNA is TGTGCCAGCTCACCACCAGGATTTCTAGCGAGCTCCTACAATGAGCAGTTCTTC.

As DNA, the CDR3 is TGTGCCAGCAGCTTCCCGGGACAGGGGGCGAGGGGCTACACCTTC. Translated, it gives CASSFPGQGARGYTF. The V gene is TRBV5-4, the J gene TRBJ1-2; 12 bases are a match to TRBD1. V was pared by 2 bases and J by 8 bases, with 7 bases of the junction left unmatched. The CDR3 has 15 residues. From germline, CDR1 is SGHNT and CDR2 YYREEE (reference sequence).

This chain joins TRBV7-2 and TRBJ1-2; 7 bases match TRBD1. CDR3 length: 15 residues. The V and J ends lost 2 bases and 6 bases, in that order; junction bases with no gene match: 9. The germline CDR1 and CDR2 sequences are SGHTA and FQGNSA. The CDR3 DNA reads as TGTGCCAGCAGCTTATCTAGGGACAGTATCCATGGCTACACCTTC. It is translated as CASSLSRDSIHGYTF.

The rearrangement joins TRBV14 to TRBJ1-4; D is possibly TRBD1 (6 bases). V lost 1 base to trimming and J lost 4 bases, with 13 bases between them. CDR1 and CDR2 from the germline V gene are SGHDN and FVKESK. The CDR3 is made up of 16 amino acids. DNA for the CDR3: TGTGCCAGCAGCCAAGGGATAGACAGGCATAATGAAAAACTGTTTTTT. It codes for CASSQGIDRHNEKLFF.

V and J are TRBV15 and TRBJ2-2, with D possibly TRBD1 on 6 matching bases. Germline values: CDR1 LNHNV, CDR2 YYDKDF (reference sequence). Trimming removed 4 bases from V and 6 bases from J, with 12 bases in between. The CDR3 loop spans 14 amino acids. The chain's CDR3 is CATSNPGAAGELFF. The DNA for the CDR3 is TGTGCCACCAGCAATCCAGGGGCGGCCGGGGAGCTGTTTTTT.

The chain employs TRBV5-8 and TRBJ2-2, with 7 bases lining up with TRBD1. CDR1 is SGHTS, CDR2 YDEGEE, per germline. V was pared by 2 bases and J by 1 base, with 2 bases of the junction left unmatched. This CDR3 has 15 amino acids. The CDR3: CASSFGTVNTGELFF. DNA for the CDR3: TGTGCCAGCAGCTTTGGGACAGTGAACACCGGGGAGCTGTTTTTT.

The chain combines TRBV30 with TRBJ2-2, with 12 positions matching TRBD2. J gave up 5 bases and V 4 bases, and 5 bases lay outside the gene matches. The CDR3 is made up of 15 amino acids. Germline lookup yields CDR1 GTSNPN and CDR2 SVGIG (reference sequence). Written as DNA, the CDR3 is TGTGCCTGGACCAGACTAGCGGGAGATACCGGGGAGCTGTTTTTT. It specifies CAWTRLAGDTGELFF.

In the case of this clone: Within the sample, other DNA sequences also encode this same CDR3. CDR3 DNA: TGCAGCGCTTGCGGGAGGTTCTCCTACGAGCAGTACTTC. Translated, it gives CSACGRFSYEQYF. This sequence joins TRBV29-1 and TRBJ2-7; TRBD2 agrees at 8 bases. CDR1 SQVTM and CDR2 ANQGSEA come from the germline V gene. CDR3 length equals 13 residues. After removal of 7 bases from V and 0 bases from J, the junction contained 5 bases not matched to a gene.

A single count supports this clone. The chain uses TRBV6-1 and TRBJ1-2; 10 bases are shared with TRBD1. The CDR3 length is 20 residues. CDR1 is MNHNS and CDR2 is SASEGT in the germline V gene. V lost 4 bases, J lost 2 bases, and 19 bases stayed unmatched. The CDR3 bases are TGTGCCAGCAGTGGCCCACGACGTTGGGACAGGGGTCAATCCAACTATGGCTACACCTTC. Encoded protein: CASSGPRRWDRGQSNYGYTF.

The chain links TRBV19 to TRBJ2-7; possible D gene TRBD1, 6 bases. Between the trimmed V and J ends, which lost 4 bases and 2 bases, there was a span of 9 bases. CDR1 LNHDA and CDR2 SQIVND come from the germline V gene (reference sequence). The CDR3 runs 13 residues. CDR3: CASSSTGTYEQYF. DNA of the CDR3: TGTGCCAGTAGTAGCACAGGGACCTACGAGCAGTACTTC.

This clone has a single count. The chain recombines TRBV13 with TRBJ1-1, with 7 nucleotides matching TRBD1. Germline V gene sequence: CDR1 PRHDT, CDR2 FYEKMQ (reference sequence). The CDR3 totals 16 residues. V trimming: 5 bases; J trimming: 0 bases; junction bases outside the gene matches: 9. This CDR3 reads CASSTRTGVMNTEAFF. DNA for the CDR3: TGTGCCAGCAGCACTCGTACAGGGGTGATGAACACTGAAGCTTTCTTT.

V usage is TRBV5-1 and J usage is TRBJ2-6; possible D gene TRBD1, 6 bases. The CDR3 is 17 residues long. CDR1 and CDR2 (germline): SGHRS, YFSETQ. V lost 2 bases, J lost 0 bases, and 12 bases lay in between. This CDR3 is CASSFNPGASGANVLTF. DNA for the CDR3: TGCGCCAGCAGCTTTAACCCAGGGGCCTCTGGGGCCAACGTCCTGACTTTC.